One and the same sample provided the 16 T cell receptor beta chains below, sequenced in a study of metastatic and nonmetastatic thyroid tumors. Thyroid surgery had not been preceded by any treatment in any patient. TCRdb used MiXCR to call clones anew from the PCR reads. The table lists 16,000 or so clones, approximately 24% of them singletons, with about 13% in the top ten. The sample comprised tumor tissue. The source of these receptors is a male donor with papillary thyroid cancer or a benign thyroid nodule (not recorded which). Some clones in this sample may be carry-over from other donors' samples.

V and J are TRBV27 and TRBJ1-6; D remains ambiguous. CDR3 length equals 13 residues. Germline-derived CDR1 and CDR2 are MNHEY and SMNVEV (reference sequence). Trimming cost V 4 bases and J 12 bases, with 13 bases left between them. CDR3: CASSYQVRLPLHF. CDR3 DNA sequence: TGTGCCAGCAGTTACCAAGTGAGATTACCCCTCCACTTT.

As to this clone: A much larger clone lies a single base off, so this may be a read error. The gene calls are TRBV9 and TRBJ2-5; 11 nucleotides match TRBD2. Unmatched junction bases numbered 10, after V lost 1 base and J lost 5 bases. Per germline, CDR1 SGDLS and CDR2 YYNGEE. The CDR3 covers 17 residues. The CDR3 DNA is TGTGCCAGCAGCGTATGGATAGCGGGAGGGCGGACGGAGACCCAGTACTTC. Protein sequence: CASSVWIAGGRTETQYF.

By sample fraction, this clone is medium-sized. This rearrangement joins TRBV2 to TRBJ2-3; D is uncertain. This CDR3 is built from 16 residues. Germline values: CDR1 SNHLY, CDR2 FYNNEI. V dropped 8 bases and J dropped 3 bases, with 21 bases sitting between them. The CDR3 sequence: CASYTSPGSETDTQYF. Here the CDR3 DNA reads TGTGCCAGCTACACCTCACCCGGTTCCGAGACAGATACGCAGTATTTT.

Ten or more counts support this clone. A read error may explain this, as a much larger clone is one base away. The sample carries other DNA sequences with the same CDR3. The V call is TRBV5-1, the J call TRBJ1-1; no reliable D call. CDR1 and CDR2 (germline): SGHRS, YFSETQ. The CDR3 contains 14 residues. CDR3 nucleotides: TGCGCCAGCTCATGGGCGCAGACGAACACTGAAGCTTTCTTC. Its translation: CASSWAQTNTEAFF.

V and J are TRBV18 and TRBJ1-1, with D possibly matching TRBD1 (5 bases). Germline lookup yields CDR1 KGHSH and CDR2 LQKENI. Trimming stripped 1 base from V and 5 bases from J, with 11 bases between. This CDR3 region has 14 residues. CDR3 in DNA: TGTGCCAGCTCACCACGGGGGGGGGAGACTGAAGCTTTCTTT. This gives the protein CASSPRGGETEAFF.

By frequency in the sample, this clone is medium-sized (0.01 to 0.1%). The chain uses TRBV9 and TRBJ2-2; 15 nucleotides line up with TRBD2. Germline V gives CDR1 SGDLS, CDR2 YYNGEE. The V and J ends lost 2 bases and 4 bases, in that order; junction bases with no gene match: 0. The CDR3 length is 16 residues. The CDR3 reads CASSVGLAGGTGELFF. The CDR3 region has the DNA TGTGCCAGCAGCGTGGGACTAGCGGGAGGCACCGGGGAGCTGTTTTTT.

J is TRBJ2-1 and V is TRBV7-2, with 8 bases lining up with TRBD1. The CDR3 runs to 19 residues. Germline V gene sequence: CDR1 SGHTA, CDR2 FQGNSA. J gave up 2 bases and V 4 bases, and 16 bases lay outside the gene matches. The CDR3 loop is CASSWIRDRGRWAYNEQFF. CDR3 coding DNA: TGTGCCAGCAGCTGGATCCGAGACAGGGGACGCTGGGCCTACAATGAGCAGTTCTTC.

Many counts were recorded for this clone. The rearrangement links TRBV5-1 to TRBJ1-1, with a weak D call TRBD1 (5 bases). The CDR3 is made up of 14 amino acids. Trimming took off 0 bases at V and 6 bases at J, with 12 bases between the two ends. Per germline, CDR1 SGHRS and CDR2 YFSETQ. CDR3 sequence (DNA): TGCGCCAGCAGCTTGGATGGGGGGTCGGCTGAAGCTTTCTTT. Translation: CASSLDGGSAEAFF.

By its share, this clone is medium-sized. The V gene is TRBV5-1, the J gene TRBJ1-4; 8 positions match TRBD1. J lost 3 bases, V lost 5 bases, and 12 bases had no gene match. The CDR3 extends over 17 amino acids. Per germline, CDR1 SGHRS and CDR2 YFSETQ. CDR3 region: CASRRTGLEPSNEKLFF. Here the CDR3 DNA reads TGCGCCAGCAGAAGGACAGGGCTAGAACCCTCTAATGAAAAACTGTTTTTT.

The chain is built from TRBV11-1 and TRBJ2-6; D is perhaps TRBD1 (5 bases). This CDR3 contains 18 residues. V lost 1 base and J 0 bases, leaving 13 bases between the germline ends. Germline CDR1 and CDR2: SGHAT and FQDESV (reference sequence). For the CDR3, the DNA is TGTGCCAGCAGCTTAGTTCTGGGGCTTCACTCTGGGGCCAACGTCCTGACTTTC. It specifies CASSLVLGLHSGANVLTF.

This clone was counted at least ten times. The gene calls are TRBV10-2 and TRBJ2-1; no clear D gene. This CDR3 is 13 amino acids long. V lost 2 bases and J lost 6, with 8 bases in between. The V gene's germline CDR1 is WSHSY and CDR2 SAAADI. This CDR3 is CASSELAVNEQFF. CDR3 nucleotides: TGCGCCAGCAGTGAGCTCGCGGTCAATGAGCAGTTCTTC.

This clone was observed many times. A clone one base away is much larger, so this may be a read error. The conserved phenylalanine or tryptophan is not found at the CDR3 terminus, so this likely reflects a read error. The J gene is TRBJ1-2, the V gene TRBV19; 7 bases line up with TRBD1. The CDR3 spans 12 residues. Germline CDR1 is LNHDA and CDR2 is SQIVND (reference sequence). Trimming at V came to 6 bases and at J to 7 bases, leaving 5 bases not matched to a gene. In nucleotides, the CDR3 is TGTGCCAGTAGCCCCGGGACAGTTGGCTACACCTCC. Encoded protein: CASSPGTVGYTS.

This clone has at least ten counts. Additional DNA sequences in this sample encode the identical CDR3. This sequence joins TRBV4-2 and TRBJ1-4; D gene unclear. Germline CDR1 LGHNA, CDR2 YNFKEQ. The CDR3 is 14 residues long. V lost 0 bases and J lost 5, with 7 bases in between. The DNA of the CDR3 is TGTGCCAGCAGCCAAGAAACCAGAAATGAAAAACTGTTTTTT. Its translation is CASSQETRNEKLFF.

This rearrangement joins TRBV7-2 to TRBJ1-5, with 7 bases lining up with TRBD1. Germline values: CDR1 SGHTA, CDR2 FQGNSA. The junction had 8 bases not matched to a gene; V was cut back by 5 bases and J by 4 bases. This CDR3 region has 15 residues. The CDR3 protein is CASSLSTGRNQPQHF. The DNA for the CDR3 is TGTGCCAGCAGCCTCTCGACAGGGCGGAATCAGCCCCAGCATTTT.

This clone is labeled medium-sized. The J gene is TRBJ2-6, the V gene TRBV6-5; 8 bases map to TRBD2. V lost 2 bases to trimming and J lost 2 bases; unmatched junction nucleotides: 5. CDR1 and CDR2 from the germline V gene are MNHEY and SVGAGI. This CDR3 region has 17 residues. The CDR3 reads CASSYALGGAGANVLTF. In nucleotides, the CDR3 is TGTGCCAGCAGTTACGCCCTCGGGGGGGCTGGGGCCAACGTCCTGACTTTC.

This clone has ten or more counts. V usage is TRBV3-1 and J usage is TRBJ1-1; D unresolved. The V end was cut by 4 bases, the J end by 0 bases, with 9 bases between. The CDR3 extends over 14 amino acids. The germline CDR1 and CDR2 sequences are LGHDT and YNNKEL (reference sequence). The DNA for the CDR3 is TGTGCCAGCAGCCCCGCAGACATGAACACTGAAGCTTTCTTT. This translates into CASSPADMNTEAFF.